These T cell receptor beta chains were read from a single sample in a study of T cells after yellow fever vaccination. TCRdb analysed the 5' RACE reads with MiXCR anew, one entry per CDR3 protein. This table holds roughly 150,000 distinct CDR3 sequences, 5.5% to 7.5% found once. The material sequenced was CD4+ T cells sorted from PBMCs, taken roughly 5 days after the first yellow fever vaccination. These receptors all stem from a man in his late teens or twenties who received the YFV17D yellow fever vaccine. Each CDR3 is given with its conserved first and last residue. A D gene is named only where the DNA matches it firmly. Expanded clones get a size class; other rows say once, few or many, or leave the size out.

clone_size j_call d_call v_call cdr3_aa cdr3_nt
many TRBJ2-4 . TRBV5-1 CASSSGAADIQYF TGCGCCAGCAGCTCTGGGGCCGCAGACATTCAGTACTTC
few TRBJ2-1 . TRBV7-9 CASSLGGRGEQFF TGTGCCAGCAGCTTAGGGGGGCGGGGAGAGCAGTTCTTC
few TRBJ2-7 TRBD1 TRBV6-6 CASSYPTGSQYF TGTGCCAGCAGTTATCCGACAGGGTCGCAGTACTTC
. TRBJ2-6 TRBD1 TRBV6-1 CASRNRGPGANVLTF TGTGCCAGCAGAAACAGGGGGCCAGGGGCCAACGTCCTGACTTTC
few TRBJ2-3 TRBD1 TRBV24-1 CATSETEAGGADTQYF TGTGCCACCAGTGAAACTGAGGCAGGGGGCGCAGATACGCAGTATTTT
. TRBJ2-1 . TRBV7-8 CASSLDSSSYNEQFF TGTGCCAGCAGCCTGGACTCGTCCTCCTACAATGAGCAGTTCTTC
few TRBJ1-1 . TRBV11-1 CASSSEVWQGRLGSTEAFF TGTGCCAGCAGCTCAGAGGTTTGGCAGGGCCGTTTAGGAAGCACTGAAGCTTTCTTT
many TRBJ1-5 . TRBV20-1 CSATTNSNQPQHF TGCAGTGCTACTACAAATAGCAATCAGCCCCAGCATTTT
few TRBJ1-6 TRBD1 TRBV20-1 CSAREGQGDSYNSPLHF TGCAGTGCTAGAGAGGGACAGGGGGACTCCTATAATTCACCCCTCCACTTT
many TRBJ2-5 TRBD1 TRBV27 CASKQDRGLTGTQYF TGTGCCAGCAAACAAGACAGGGGACTTACGGGGACCCAGTACTTC
many TRBJ1-2 . TRBV5-1 CASVPGQPAGNYGYTF TGCGCCAGCGTCCCTGGACAGCCCGCTGGTAACTATGGCTACACCTTC
many TRBJ2-3 TRBD1 TRBV20-1 CSARTGDTQYF TGCAGTGCTAGGACAGGGGATACGCAGTATTTT
many TRBJ1-2 . TRBV12-3/TRBV12-4 CASSFSLLDGPNYGYTF TGTGCCAGCAGTTTTTCCCTACTGGACGGACCTAACTATGGCTACACCTTC
. TRBJ2-2 . TRBV20-1 CSARDSRWVVGELFF TGCAGTGCTAGAGACTCGCGGTGGGTTGTCGGGGAGCTGTTTTTT
few TRBJ2-3 . TRBV6-1 CASTGKGAGHTDTQYF TGTGCCAGCACTGGGAAAGGAGCCGGACACACAGATACGCAGTATTTT
many TRBJ1-6 . TRBV20-1 CSARGWVYNSPLHF TGCAGTGCTAGAGGCTGGGTCTATAATTCACCCCTCCACTTT
. TRBJ1-6 . TRBV24-1 CATRSPEIRYIYNSPLHF TGTGCCACCAGGAGCCCTGAGATCCGTTATATTTATAATTCACCCCTCCACTTT
few TRBJ2-3 . TRBV5-1 CASSGAWGTDTQYF TGCGCCAGTTCGGGGGCCTGGGGCACAGATACGCAGTATTTT
. TRBJ1-6 . TRBV5-1 CASGLTGYSPLHF TGCGCCAGCGGACTGACAGGTTATTCACCCCTCCACTTT
many TRBJ2-5 TRBD1 TRBV2 CASSELTRGLPQYF TGTGCCAGCAGTGAGCTTACCAGGGGGCTGCCCCAGTACTTC
. TRBJ1-2 TRBD1 TRBV29-1 CSVVQIRGRLWNYGYTF TGCAGCGTTGTACAGATCAGGGGGCGATTATGGAACTATGGCTACACCTTC
. TRBJ2-3 TRBD2 TRBV20-1 CSVSGGAADTQYF TGCAGTGTTAGCGGGGGGGCAGCAGATACGCAGTATTTT
few TRBJ2-5 . TRBV27 CASRSGGAAQETQYF TGTGCCAGCAGATCGGGCGGGGCAGCCCAAGAGACCCAGTACTTC
few TRBJ2-3 TRBD2 TRBV6-5 CASKAGGRLAADTQYF TGTGCCAGCAAAGCGGGGGGGCGACTAGCGGCAGATACGCAGTATTTT
many TRBJ1-2 . TRBV7-2 CASSLDPRGNYGYTF TGTGCCAGCAGCTTAGATCCTAGGGGTAACTATGGCTACACCTTC
. TRBJ2-3 TRBD2 TRBV4-2 CASSQRGLAGGTDTQYF TGTGCCAGCAGCCAAAGGGGGCTAGCGGGGGGCACAGATACGCAGTATTTT
many TRBJ1-3 . TRBV9 CASSALGLSGNTIYF TGTGCCAGCAGCGCACTCGGGTTGTCCGGAAACACCATATATTTT
few TRBJ2-6 TRBD1 TRBV10-2 CASSDTGTGVSRGANVLTF TGCGCCAGCAGTGATACCGGGACAGGGGTATCCCGCGGGGCCAACGTCCTGACTTTC
many TRBJ2-1 TRBD2 TRBV12-3/TRBV12-4 CASRPPGLAGGEQFF TGTGCCAGCAGACCCCCGGGACTAGCGGGGGGTGAGCAGTTCTTC
few TRBJ2-2 . TRBV27 CASSFWGAQNTGELFF TGTGCCAGCAGTTTTTGGGGGGCCCAGAACACCGGGGAGCTGTTTTTT
few TRBJ1-2 . TRBV4-1 CASSQEFRGMGYGYTF TGCGCCAGCAGCCAAGAATTCAGGGGAATGGGATATGGCTACACCTTC
. TRBJ1-3 TRBD1 TRBV18 CASSPRTGAGNTIYF TGTGCCAGCTCACCTAGGACAGGGGCTGGAAACACCATATATTTT
few TRBJ1-5 . TRBV25-1 CASSASLSNQPQHF TGTGCCAGCAGTGCCTCCCTTAGCAATCAGCCCCAGCATTTT
few TRBJ2-7 TRBD2 TRBV5-1 CASSFLAGPSYEQYF TGCGCCAGCAGCTTTCTAGCGGGGCCCTCCTACGAGCAGTACTTC
many TRBJ2-7 TRBD1 TRBV12-3/TRBV12-4 CASSRQGGSYEQYF TGTGCCAGCAGCCGACAGGGGGGCTCCTACGAGCAGTACTTC
few TRBJ1-3 TRBD1 TRBV5-4 CASSLQGQGTIYF TGTGCCAGCAGCTTACAGGGACAGGGCACCATATATTTT
many TRBJ2-7 . TRBV12-3/TRBV12-4 CASSLGRGISYEQYF TGTGCCAGCAGTTTAGGACGTGGGATCTCCTACGAGCAGTACTTC
many TRBJ1-1 . TRBV28 CASSLGGSNTEAFF TGTGCCAGCAGTTTAGGAGGCAGCAACACTGAAGCTTTCTTT
few TRBJ1-3 . TRBV5-1 CASSYEGGPGNTIYF TGCGCCAGCAGCTACGAGGGGGGGCCTGGAAACACCATATATTTT
many TRBJ2-2 . TRBV3-1 CASSQGPVTGELFF TGTGCCAGCAGCCAAGGGCCGGTCACCGGGGAGCTGTTTTTT
many TRBJ2-2 TRBD2 TRBV4-3 CASRGSSGNTGELFF TGCGCCAGCCGGGGGTCTAGCGGAAACACCGGGGAGCTGTTTTTT
many TRBJ2-6 . TRBV7-2 CASSFGANVLTF TGTGCCAGCAGCTTTGGGGCCAACGTCCTGACTTTC
. TRBJ1-4 . TRBV12-5 CAREMSGEINEKLFF TGTGCTAGGGAGATGAGTGGGGAAATTAATGAAAAACTGTTTTTT
many TRBJ2-3 . TRBV2 CASRFTEGADTQYF TGTGCCAGCAGATTCACTGAGGGCGCAGATACGCAGTATTTT
many TRBJ2-5 . TRBV12-3/TRBV12-4 CAWRVETQYF TGTGCCTGGAGGGTGGAGACCCAGTACTTC
many TRBJ1-1 TRBD1 TRBV12-3/TRBV12-4 CASRRGTGALGAFF TGTGCCAGCAGGCGGGGGACAGGGGCCCTGGGCGCTTTCTTT
few TRBJ1-4 . TRBV19 CASSMRAAGTNEKLFF TGTGCCAGTAGTATGAGGGCAGCCGGAACTAATGAAAAACTGTTTTTT
many TRBJ2-1 TRBD2 TRBV7-6 CASSLGLADNNEQFF TGTGCCAGCAGCTTAGGACTAGCGGACAACAATGAGCAGTTCTTC
many TRBJ1-1 . TRBV2 CASSGEMNTEAFF TGTGCCAGCAGTGGGGAAATGAACACTGAAGCTTTCTTT
few TRBJ1-5 TRBD1 TRBV19 CASRIGGGYQPQHF TGTGCCAGTAGAATAGGGGGCGGGTATCAGCCCCAGCATTTT
few TRBJ2-2 TRBD2 TRBV5-6 CASRLLAANTGELFF TGTGCCAGCAGATTGCTAGCGGCGAACACCGGGGAGCTGTTTTTT
many TRBJ1-1 . TRBV6-5 CASSYTMDGTKAFF TGTGCCAGCAGTTACACGATGGACGGGACGAAAGCTTTCTTT
many TRBJ1-6 . TRBV28 CASSLIGRGRSPLHF TGTGCCAGCAGTTTAATCGGCAGGGGTAGGTCACCCCTCCACTTT
many TRBJ2-3 . TRBV20-1 CSATGPTDTQYF TGCAGTGCCACAGGGCCCACAGATACGCAGTATTTT
. TRBJ2-5 . TRBV7-3 CASSPSVKETQYF TGTGCCAGCAGCCCTAGCGTCAAGGAGACCCAGTACTTC